The 30 T cell receptor beta chains listed next were all sequenced from one sample in a study of OX40 agonist ivuxolimab in advanced cancers. Libraries came from the immunoSEQ multiplex PCR assay. In TCRdb, the immuneACCESS table is reduced to in-frame sequences with V and J assigned. These tables do not hold every clone; where another copy was compared, an unresolved V gene accounts for under half, and the others remain unexplained. Present in this sample are tens of thousands of clones, about 90% of which were seen just once. The ten largest clonotypes hold roughly a third of the sample. The starting material was CD4+ or CD8+ T cells sorted from blood, obtained in a trial of the OX40 agonist ivuxolimab. Source of these receptors: an adult with an advanced solid tumor such as melanoma, head and neck, liver or kidney cancer.

V and J are TRBV19 and TRBJ1-1; D is ambiguous. Germline V lookup: CDR1 LNHDA, CDR2 SQIVND (reference sequence). Trimming took off 7 bases at V and 0 bases at J, with 12 bases between the two ends. This CDR3 has 14 residues. For the CDR3, the DNA is TGTGCCAGTACCCGCGGACTCATGAACACTGAAGCTTTCTTT. Translation: CASTRGLMNTEAFF.

This rearrangement joins TRBV28 to TRBJ2-1, with D unresolved. V was clipped by 5 bases and J by 8 bases, with 19 bases between them. The germline CDR1 and CDR2 sequences are MDHEN and SYDVKM. This CDR3 comprises 15 residues. The DNA of the CDR3 is TGTGCCAGCAGTCCCCATATCCGATCGGCCGATGAGCAGTTCTTC. This encodes CASSPHIRSADEQFF.

The chain combines TRBV15 with TRBJ2-5; TRBD1 agrees at 7 bases. With V trimmed by 5 bases and J by 5 bases, 14 bases remained unmatched. Germline V gene sequence: CDR1 LNHNV, CDR2 YYDKDF (reference sequence). CDR3 length equals 16 residues. The CDR3 sequence is CATSPARTGLSETQYF. CDR3 nucleotides: TGTGCCACCAGCCCGGCCCGGACAGGCTTGAGTGAGACCCAGTACTTC.

The rearrangement uses TRBV13 and TRBJ2-5; tentative D call: TRBD2 (6 bases). This CDR3 contains 15 residues. Germline V gives CDR1 PRHDT, CDR2 FYEKMQ (reference sequence). V lost 2 bases and J lost 2, with 12 bases in between. CDR3 DNA sequence: TGTGCCAGCAGCTTACCGGGACTCGCTCAAGAGACCCAGTACTTC. As protein: CASSLPGLAQETQYF.

The CDR3 coding sequence is TGTGCCATCAATCGAGGGGGAATCACCGGGGAGCTGTTTTTT. Translating it yields CAINRGGITGELFF. This rearrangement joins TRBV10-3 to TRBJ2-2; TRBD1 might be the D (6 bases). V was cut by 7 bases and J by 4 bases, with 13 bases left in between. The CDR3 sequence is 14 residues long. Per germline, CDR1 ENHRY and CDR2 SYGVKD.

The chain carries TRBV27 and TRBJ2-5; perhaps TRBD1 as D (6 bases). Trimming shortened V by 8 bases and J by 3 bases, and 13 bases separated the two germline ends. CDR1 and CDR2 from the germline V gene are MNHEY and SMNVEV (reference sequence). The CDR3 has 13 residues. This chain's CDR3 is CASDQGFEETQYF. CDR3 in DNA: TGTGCCAGCGATCAGGGGTTCGAAGAGACCCAGTACTTC.

The chain couples TRBV7-6 to TRBJ1-5, with D perhaps matching TRBD1 (6 bases). The length of the CDR3 is 15 residues. Germline CDR1 reads SGHVS; CDR2 reads FNYEAQ. V dropped 5 bases and J dropped 2 bases, with 13 bases sitting between them. The chain's CDR3 is CASSQDSVGNQPQHF. The CDR3 bases are TGTGCCAGCAGCCAGGACAGCGTTGGCAATCAGCCCCAGCATTTT.

The J gene is TRBJ2-1, the V gene TRBV13; no clear D gene. This CDR3 contains 15 residues. Germline loops: CDR1 PRHDT, CDR2 FYEKMQ (reference sequence). V was cut by 3 bases and J by 4 bases, with 13 bases left in between. CDR3 DNA: TGTGCCAGCAGCTTGCTAGATAGGGTTTACAATGAGCAGTTCTTC. Residues: CASSLLDRVYNEQFF.

The rearrangement links TRBV11-2 to TRBJ2-3; 7 positions match TRBD2. V was clipped by 3 bases and J by 2 bases; unmatched bases: 5. From germline, CDR1 is SGHAT and CDR2 FQNNGV. This CDR3 comprises 15 residues. CDR3 sequence reads: CASSFVRGNTDTQYF. The CDR3 DNA reads TGTGCCAGCAGCTTCGTGCGGGGGAACACAGATACGCAGTATTTT.

This chain connects TRBV19 to TRBJ1-5, with 7 nucleotides matching TRBD1. V lost 5 bases, J lost 6 bases, and 10 bases stayed unmatched. The CDR3 is made up of 15 amino acids. The V gene's germline CDR1 is LNHDA and CDR2 SQIVND (reference sequence). CDR3 nucleotide sequence: TGTGCCAGTAGTTCGACAGGGTGGGGTCGTCAGCCCCAGCATTTT. Protein: CASSSTGWGRQPQHF.

The genes are TRBV7-2 and TRBJ2-1; D unresolved. This CDR3 region has 17 residues. Trimming removed 1 base from V and 1 base from J, with 14 bases in between. Germline V CDR1 and CDR2: SGHTA, FQGNSA. This chain's CDR3 is CASSLDGIAISYNEQFF. CDR3 coding DNA: TGTGCCAGCAGCTTAGACGGCATCGCTATTTCCTACAATGAGCAGTTCTTC.

This clone has a handful of counts. The V and J genes are TRBV4-1 and TRBJ1-1; no clear D. Germline V gene sequence: CDR1 MGHRA, CDR2 YSYEKL. CDR3 length: 14 residues. V was pared by 4 bases and J by 1 base, with 10 bases between. The CDR3 DNA is TGCGCCAGCAGCCTTTCTAGAGGGAACACTGAAGCTTTCTTT. Translating it yields CASSLSRGNTEAFF.

About this clone: The junction shows a germline mismatch at one end, possibly a read error. This rearrangement joins TRBV27 to TRBJ2-2; D is undetermined. CDR3 size: 14 residues. Germline values: CDR1 MNHEY, CDR2 SMNVEV (reference sequence). CDR3 DNA: TGTGCCACCAGTGATTTGAGAGACACCGGGGAGCTGTTTTTT. Translating gives CATSDLRDTGELFF.

V is TRBV25-1 and J is TRBJ2-5; D unclear. V lost 6 bases and J lost 5, with 7 bases in between. Germline V gene lookup returns CDR1 MGHDK and CDR2 SYGVNS. This CDR3 is built from 11 residues. CDR3 sequence (DNA): TGTGCCAGCAGCTTGGCGGAGACCCAGTACTTC. It yields the protein CASSLAETQYF.

The genes are TRBV11-3 and TRBJ2-2; TRBD2 aligns across 13 bases. V was pared by 5 bases and J by 10 bases, with 10 bases of the junction left unmatched. CDR3 length: 16 amino acids. Germline V gives CDR1 SGHNT, CDR2 YENEEA. CDR3 in amino acids: CASSRRTSGSREELFF. CDR3 nucleotide sequence: TGTGCCAGCAGCCGAAGGACTAGCGGGAGCCGAGAGGAGCTGTTTTTT.

In its sample, this clone was seen once. The V gene is TRBV4-1, the J gene TRBJ2-1; D remains ambiguous. This CDR3 has 12 amino acids. In germline, CDR1 is MGHRA, CDR2 YSYEKL. The V end was cut by 4 bases, the J end by 10 bases, with 11 bases between. The CDR3 coding sequence is TGCGCCAGCAGCCGAACTGGGCGCGAGCAGTTCTTC. Translation gives CASSRTGREQFF.

This clone was recorded a few times. CDR3 in amino acids: CASSTFRDRAQETQYF. CDR3 sequence (DNA): TGTGCCAGCAGCACCTTCCGGGACAGGGCTCAAGAGACCCAGTACTTC. This chain links TRBV7-9 with TRBJ2-5, with 9 bases identical to TRBD1. The CDR3 totals 16 residues. After removal of 5 bases from V and 2 bases from J, the junction contained 9 bases not matched to a gene. CDR1 and CDR2 from the germline V gene are SEHNR and FQNEAQ (reference sequence).

The chain carries TRBV11-2 and TRBJ1-2; D is unresolved. The CDR3 covers 14 residues. The germline V gene has CDR1 SGHAT and CDR2 FQNNGV. Trimming removed 1 base at V and 6 bases at J, with 12 bases between. The CDR3 reads CASSLASLGDGYTF. In DNA, the CDR3 is TGTGCCAGCAGCTTAGCGTCCCTCGGAGATGGCTACACCTTC. Based on the CDR3 plus reference TRBV11-2 and TRBJ1-2, the full variable domain is EAGVAQSPRYKIIEKRQSVAFWCNPISGHATLYWYQQILGQGPKLLIQFQNNGVVDDSQLPKDRFSAERLKGVDSTLKIQPAKLEDSAVYLCASSLASLGDGYTFGSGTRLTVV.

This clone is termed medium-sized (0.01 to 0.1%). This rearrangement joins TRBV18 to TRBJ1-2, with D uncertain. Per germline, CDR1 KGHSH and CDR2 LQKENI. V dropped 1 base and J dropped 5 bases, with 14 bases sitting between them. This CDR3 is built from 15 residues. The CDR3 loop is CASSPLEGPWYGYTF. The DNA of the CDR3 is TGTGCCAGCTCACCACTGGAAGGGCCGTGGTATGGCTACACCTTC.

The V and J genes are TRBV4-3 and TRBJ2-1; 13 nucleotides match TRBD2. CDR1 and CDR2 (germline): LGHNA, YSLEER. There are 16 residues in the CDR3. J lost 4 bases, V lost 1 base, and 1 base had no gene match. CDR3 DNA: TGCGCCAGCAGCCAAGGGACTAGCGGGAGTTACAATGAGCAGTTCTTC. Encoded protein: CASSQGTSGSYNEQFF.

The J gene is TRBJ2-7, the V gene TRBV6-1; TRBD2 matches 9 bases. The J segment lost 2 bases and the V segment lost 3 bases, leaving 5 bases of the junction unmatched. The CDR3 is 15 residues long. Germline assignment: CDR1 MNHNS and CDR2 SASEGT. CDR3 nucleotide sequence: TGTGCCAGCAGTGAGGGAGCGGGGGGCCCCTACGAGCAGTACTTC. Its protein is CASSEGAGGPYEQYF.

The genes are TRBV5-4 and TRBJ2-1; 9 nucleotides align to TRBD1. Germline CDR1 and CDR2: SGHNT and YYREEE (reference sequence). V shed 4 bases, J shed 9 bases, and the junction held 5 bases outside the gene matches. The CDR3 is 13 amino acids. Here the CDR3 reads CASSPRTGAEQFF. The CDR3 coding sequence is TGTGCCAGCAGCCCACGGACAGGGGCTGAGCAGTTCTTC.

This sequence joins TRBV4-3 and TRBJ2-5; possibly TRBD2 for D (6 bases). V was shortened by 4 bases and J by 3 bases, with 9 bases between the two germline ends. CDR1 and CDR2 (germline): LGHNA, YSLEER. This CDR3 contains 13 residues. As DNA, the CDR3 is TGCGCCAGCAGCCCAGCGGGCGAAGAGACCCAGTACTTC. This translates into CASSPAGEETQYF.

The chain is built from TRBV27 and TRBJ1-2; 7 bases are shared with TRBD1. V lost 4 bases to trimming and J lost 6 bases; unmatched junction nucleotides: 11. There are 15 residues in the CDR3. The germline gives CDR1 MNHEY, CDR2 SMNVEV (reference sequence). The DNA of the CDR3 is TGTGCCAGCAGTTCATCGGACAGGTGGGCTCATGGCTACACCTTC. This sequence encodes CASSSSDRWAHGYTF.

V is TRBV6-5 and J is TRBJ2-7, with 9 nucleotides matching TRBD2. Germline CDR1 MNHEY, CDR2 SVGAGI. J gave up 3 bases and V 8 bases, and 11 bases lay outside the gene matches. The length of the CDR3 is 15 residues. The CDR3 nucleotides read TGTGCCAGCGGAGGGGGGGAGCGGGAGGTCTACGAGCAGTACTTC. As protein: CASGGGEREVYEQYF.

The chain has TRBV7-3 and TRBJ2-1, with 11 bases fitting TRBD2. The trim removed 3 bases at V and 2 bases at J, leaving 9 bases unmatched. Germline values: CDR1 SGHTA, CDR2 FQGTGA. CDR3 length: 18 residues. The CDR3 nucleotides read TGTGCCAGCAGCTTTTTCGGTCTAGCGGGAGGTACCTACAATGAGCAGTTCTTC. Its translation is CASSFFGLAGGTYNEQFF.

The chain joins TRBV28 to TRBJ2-2; D gene ambiguous. CDR1 and CDR2 (germline): MDHEN, SYDVKM. The V end lost 1 base, the J end lost 1 base, and 4 bases lay between the germline ends. The CDR3 contains 14 residues. In DNA form, the CDR3 reads TGTGCCAGCAGTTTATTAGAGAACACCGGGGAGCTGTTTTTT. Translating gives CASSLLENTGELFF. Based on the CDR3 plus reference TRBV28 and TRBJ2-2, the full variable domain is DVKVTQSSRYLVKRTGEKVFLECVQDMDHENMFWYRQDPGLGLRLIYFSYDVKMKEKGDIPEGYSVSREKKERFSLILESASTNQTSMYLCASSLLENTGELFFGEGSRLTVL.

The V call is TRBV6-1, the J call TRBJ2-7, with unresolved D. The CDR3 totals 14 residues. The germline V and J ends were trimmed by 4 bases and 2 bases, with 12 bases remaining between them. Germline assignment: CDR1 MNHNS and CDR2 SASEGT. The CDR3 DNA follows: TGTGCCAGCAGTGTCCGACGGACGACCTACGAGCAGTACTTC. Its translation: CASSVRRTTYEQYF.

This chain links TRBV7-2 with TRBJ2-5, with D unresolved. The CDR3 sequence is 14 residues long. Germline V gives CDR1 SGHTA, CDR2 FQGNSA. Trimming removed 1 base at V and 7 bases at J, with 13 bases between. The CDR3 sequence: CASSLGVREVTQYF. CDR3 sequence (DNA): TGTGCCAGCAGCTTAGGAGTTCGCGAAGTGACCCAGTACTTC.

The rearrangement links TRBV27 to TRBJ2-2; D remains ambiguous. The length of the CDR3 is 15 residues. Germline lookup yields CDR1 MNHEY and CDR2 SMNVEV (reference sequence). Trimming cost V 5 bases and J 1 base, with 11 bases left between them. The CDR3 DNA reads TGTGCCAGCAGTCTAGTAGACCAGAACACCGGGGAGCTGTTTTTT. Protein sequence: CASSLVDQNTGELFF.